Following are 18 T cell receptor beta chains from one sample sequenced in a study of monozygotic twins with inflammatory bowel disease. Following a re-call of the 5' RACE reads, TCRdb has one entry per CDR3 protein and lacks DNA. This repertoire includes around 380,000 distinct CDR3 sequences. Sequencing was done on a sample of blood. All receptors come from a human donor with ulcerative colitis or Crohn's disease, or a healthy co-twin of an affected twin (not recorded which).

CDR3: CASSLRTVGNTIYF. This rearrangement joins TRBV7-9 to TRBJ1-3. The V gene's germline CDR1 is SEHNR and CDR2 FQNEAQ (reference sequence). The CDR3 has 14 amino acids.

The chain carries TRBV27 and TRBJ2-2; checking the TCRdb D call of TRBD2 is not possible without DNA. CDR1 and CDR2 (germline): MNHEY, SMNVEV (reference sequence). The length of the CDR3 is 16 residues. The CDR3 is CASSWGRLSNTGELFF.

The gene calls are TRBV30 and TRBJ1-4; TCRdb lists TRBD1, though no DNA is available to test this call. CDR3 length: 17 residues. Germline assignment: CDR1 GTSNPN and CDR2 SVGIG (reference sequence). CDR3: CAWSVLLLDSLNEKLFF.

The chain joins TRBV4-3 to TRBJ2-5; TCRdb's D call, TRBD2, is unchecked because there is no DNA. The CDR3 extends over 13 amino acids. Germline-derived CDR1 and CDR2 are LGHNA and YSLEER. Here the CDR3 reads CASSRTAGETQYF.

V and J are TRBV15 and TRBJ1-3; checking the TCRdb D call of TRBD1 is not possible without DNA. The CDR3 is 17 amino acids. Germline values: CDR1 LNHNV, CDR2 YYDKDF (reference sequence). The CDR3 region is CATSRVYRGGSGNTIYF. The variable domain in full, completed from reference TRBV15 and TRBJ1-3, reads DAMVIQNPRYQVTQFGKPVTLSCSQTLNHNVMYWYQQKSSQAPKLLFHYYDKDFNNEADTPDNFQSRRPNTSFCFLDIRSPGLGDTAMYLCATSRVYRGGSGNTIYFGEGSWLTVV.

The chain employs TRBV12-3 or TRBV12-4 and TRBJ1-3; there is no DNA to check the TCRdb D call of TRBD1. This CDR3 is built from 16 residues. CDR3 amino acids: CASSLPPGSSGNTIYF.

The CDR3 sequence: CASSYSGRGGYEQYF. The chain is built from TRBV7-9 and TRBJ2-7; TCRdb names TRBD1, which stays unverified in the absence of DNA. Looked up from germline, CDR1 is SEHNR and CDR2 is FQNEAQ (reference sequence). The CDR3 contains 15 residues.

The J gene is TRBJ1-1, the V gene TRBV29-1; as DNA is missing, the TRBD1 call by TCRdb cannot be tested. This CDR3 has 13 amino acids. Looked up from germline, CDR1 is SQVTM and CDR2 is ANQGSEA. The CDR3 loop is CSAEGQGNPEAFF.

The genes are TRBV18 and TRBJ2-7; checking the TCRdb D call of TRBD1 is not possible without DNA. CDR3 length: 16 amino acids. Germline loops: CDR1 KGHSH, CDR2 LQKENI. CDR3: CASSPSTGQSSYEQYF.

This chain joins TRBV6-2 or TRBV6-3 and TRBJ1-5. The CDR3 contains 19 residues. The germline V gene encodes CDR1 MNHEY and CDR2 SVGEGT. The CDR3: CASSYSLGSNLYSNQPQHF.

The V call is TRBV19, the J call TRBJ2-3; as DNA is missing, the TRBD1 call by TCRdb cannot be tested. The CDR3 spans 14 residues. Germline V gene lookup returns CDR1 LNHDA and CDR2 SQIVND (reference sequence). The chain's CDR3 is CATSRDLPTDTQYF.

V and J are TRBV5-1 and TRBJ2-5; TCRdb designates TRBD2, a call that cannot be tested without DNA. Germline lookup yields CDR1 SGHRS and CDR2 YFSETQ. This CDR3 contains 16 residues. This CDR3 reads CASSLAGTSVPETQYF. Looking up the rest from reference TRBV5-1 and TRBJ2-5 gives the full variable domain: KAGVTQTPRYLIKTRGQQVTLSCSPISGHRSVSWYQQTPGQGLQFLFEYFSETQRNKGNFPGRFSGRQFSNSRSEMNVSTLELGDSALYLCASSLAGTSVPETQYFGPGTRLLVL.

This chain links TRBV27 with TRBJ1-1. The germline CDR1 and CDR2 sequences are MNHEY and SMNVEV (reference sequence). This CDR3 is 15 amino acids long. This CDR3 is CASSLTRTVNTEAFF.

The chain employs TRBV20-1 and TRBJ1-2; TCRdb selects TRBD1, and the lack of DNA leaves this call unchecked. This CDR3 has 14 residues. Germline CDR1 reads DFQATT; CDR2 reads SNEGSKA (reference sequence). CDR3 residues: CSARSGGVGGGYTF.

The J gene is TRBJ1-3, the V gene TRBV7-2. Per germline, CDR1 SGHTA and CDR2 FQGNSA. The CDR3 length is 13 residues. The CDR3 sequence: CASSSLGGNTIYF.

This chain links TRBV20-1 with TRBJ2-5; TCRdb indicates TRBD1, and absent DNA this call remains unverified. The length of the CDR3 is 12 residues. Germline V CDR1 and CDR2: DFQATT, SNEGSKA (reference sequence). The CDR3 sequence: CSAKGGQETQYF.

This chain links TRBV2 with TRBJ2-3; TCRdb indicates TRBD1, and absent DNA this call remains unverified. Germline-derived CDR1 and CDR2 are SNHLY and FYNNEI. CDR3 length equals 12 residues. CDR3 loop: CASCRDTDTQYF. The full variable domain, in which reference TRBV2 and TRBJ2-3 provide the parts outside the CDR3, is EPEVTQTPSHQVTQMGQEVILRCVPISNHLYFYWYRQILGQKVEFLVSFYNNEISEKSEIFDDQFSVERPDGSNFTLKIRSTKLEDSAMYFCASCRDTDTQYFGPGTRLTVL.

The rearrangement uses TRBV18 and TRBJ2-7; TCRdb outputs TRBD1, but without DNA this stays unchecked. Germline V gene sequence: CDR1 KGHSH, CDR2 LQKENI. The CDR3 covers 13 residues. Here the CDR3 reads CASSPGEGQQQYF.